This TCR beta chain was sequenced for a study of blood T cell repertoires in COVID-19. The data were produced by immunoSEQ multiplex PCR, yet TCRdb's version contains in-frame clones alone and is incomplete. The data hold tens of thousands of clones, with approximately 92% observed a single time. Germline CDR1 and CDR2: SGHAT and FQNNGV. The ends were cut back, 1 base at V and 10 bases at J, with 10 bases in the middle. This CDR3 has 13 residues. The sequencing input was peripheral blood. This receptor was taken from a woman in her sixties or seventies with active COVID-19. V and J are TRBV11-2 and TRBJ1-4; no definite D call. DNA of the CDR3: TGTGCCAGCAGCTTAGCACCGAGGGCAAAACTGTTTTTT. This gives the protein CASSLAPRAKLFF.